Each of the 28 T cell receptor beta chains below was sequenced from the same sample in a study of sequential checkpoint blockade in melanoma. Described treatment: randomized to nivolumab then ipilimumab (arm A) or the reverse (arm B). Generated by immunoSEQ multiplex PCR, the TCRdb table keeps only in-frame clones and is missing some. The table shows approximately 34,000 clones, with approximately 84% occurring only once. Sequenced material: CD8+ T cells sorted from blood (inferred from file names), taken from a patient given nivolumab and ipilimumab in sequence. Receptors were obtained from a human donor with melanoma.

This clone has more than one count but fewer than ten. Additional DNA sequences in this sample encode the identical CDR3. The chain is built from TRBV28 and TRBJ2-3, with 8 bases aligning to TRBD1. Per the germline V gene, CDR1 is MDHEN and CDR2 is SYDVKM. Unmatched junction bases numbered 7, after V lost 6 bases and J lost 2 bases. The length of the CDR3 is 15 residues. CDR3 amino acids: CASRIRQGPTDTQYF. As DNA, the CDR3 is TGTGCCAGCAGGATAAGACAGGGGCCCACAGATACGCAGTATTTT.

V gene TRBV28 combines with J gene TRBJ1-1; D ambiguous. This CDR3 spans 14 amino acids. Per the germline V gene, CDR1 is MDHEN and CDR2 is SYDVKM. Deletions cut 3 bases from V and 2 bases from J, with 10 bases between. The CDR3: CASSFQALNTEAFF. The CDR3, as DNA: TGTGCCAGCAGTTTTCAAGCACTCAACACTGAAGCTTTCTTT.

V gene TRBV29-1 combines with J gene TRBJ1-1, with no clear D. CDR1 SQVTM and CDR2 ANQGSEA come from the germline V gene. CDR3 length equals 12 residues. The ends were cut back, 3 bases at V and 5 bases at J, with 10 bases in the middle. DNA for the CDR3: TGCAGCGTTGAGCCGGGTGCGACTGAAGCTTTCTTT. Its protein is CSVEPGATEAFF.

The J gene is TRBJ2-7, the V gene TRBV19; D ambiguous. The CDR3 length is 15 residues. Germline V gene data show CDR1 as LNHDA and CDR2 as SQIVND (reference sequence). The V end was cut by 7 bases, the J end by 2 bases, with 18 bases between. CDR3 DNA sequence: TGTGCCAGTACCTCGACACGGCCCCCCCCCTACGAGCAGTACTTC. Translation: CASTSTRPPPYEQYF.

The chain employs TRBV2 and TRBJ2-3; 9 nucleotides match TRBD2. Germline V lookup: CDR1 SNHLY, CDR2 FYNNEI. J gave up 1 base and V 3 bases, and 2 bases lay outside the gene matches. The CDR3 is 15 amino acids. This chain's CDR3 is CASSDRTSGTDTQYF. DNA for the CDR3: TGTGCCAGCAGTGACCGGACTAGCGGCACAGATACGCAGTATTTT.

The chain employs TRBV7-8 and TRBJ2-3, with 7 bases matching TRBD2. V shed 5 bases and J 2 bases; nucleotides not matched to a gene: 10. The CDR3 loop spans 16 amino acids. Germline V lookup: CDR1 SGHVS, CDR2 FQNEAQ. Here the CDR3 reads CASSPWGGIVTDTQYF. The CDR3, as DNA: TGTGCCAGCAGCCCATGGGGGGGGATCGTCACAGATACGCAGTATTTT. Together with reference TRBV7-8 and TRBJ2-3, the CDR3 gives the full variable domain: GAGVSQSPRYKVAKRGQDVALRCDPISGHVSLFWYQQALGQGPEFLTYFQNEAQLDKSGLPSDRFFAERPEGSVSTLKIQRTQQEDSAVYLCASSPWGGIVTDTQYFGPGTRLTVL.

The chain links TRBV4-2 to TRBJ1-1, with D tentatively TRBD1 (5 bases). Trimming shortened V by 5 bases and J by 3 bases, and 16 bases separated the two germline ends. From germline, CDR1 is LGHNA and CDR2 YNFKEQ. The CDR3 runs 15 residues. Here the CDR3 reads CASSRRAGEDTEAFF. The CDR3, as DNA: TGTGCCAGCAGCAGGAGGGCGGGGGAGGACACTGAAGCTTTCTTT.

The rearrangement uses TRBV19 and TRBJ2-7; the match to TRBD1 covers 8 bases. The CDR3 spans 16 residues. Germline-derived CDR1 and CDR2 are LNHDA and SQIVND (reference sequence). Trimming at V came to 2 bases and at J to 5 bases, leaving 11 bases not matched to a gene. Here the CDR3 DNA reads TGTGCCAGTAGTATAAGACCGCGACAGGGGAATCACGAGCAGTACTTC. This gives the protein CASSIRPRQGNHEQYF.

This clone was detected only a few times. The chain joins TRBV7-3 to TRBJ1-1, with a weak D call TRBD1 (6 bases). V gave up 5 bases and J gave up 8 bases, with 15 bases separating them. Germline V gene sequence: CDR1 SGHTA, CDR2 FQGTGA. The CDR3 has 13 amino acids. The CDR3 reads CASSPGTGREAFF. As DNA, the CDR3 is TGTGCCAGCAGCCCCGGTACAGGGAGAGAAGCTTTCTTT.

The rearrangement joins TRBV13 to TRBJ1-1; perhaps TRBD1 as D (6 bases). CDR3 length equals 13 residues. Trimming left V 7 bases short and J 0 bases short, with 9 bases between. Germline CDR1 and CDR2: PRHDT and FYEKMQ (reference sequence). The CDR3, as DNA: TGTGCCAGCAACGGACAGATGAACACTGAAGCTTTCTTT. Residues: CASNGQMNTEAFF. Full variable domain (outside the CDR3, taken from reference TRBV13 and TRBJ1-1): AAGVIQSPRHLIKEKRETATLKCYPIPRHDTVYWYQQGPGQDPQFLISFYEKMQSDKGSIPDRFSAQQFSDYHSELNMSSLELGDSALYFCASNGQMNTEAFFGQGTRLTVV.

The CDR3 region is CASSEYGGITGELFF. CDR3 nucleotides: TGTGCCAGCAGTGAATATGGGGGGATCACCGGGGAGCTGTTTTTT. This chain uses TRBV25-1 with TRBJ2-2, with D maybe TRBD2 (6 bases). Deletions cut 0 bases from V and 4 bases from J, with 9 bases between. The CDR3 spans 15 residues. The germline CDR1 and CDR2 sequences are MGHDK and SYGVNS.

The V call is TRBV5-4, the J call TRBJ2-7, with TRBD2 matching over 8 bases. Trimming removed 2 bases from V and 6 bases from J; junction bases left unmatched: 1. Germline V gene lookup returns CDR1 SGHNT and CDR2 YYREEE (reference sequence). The CDR3 runs 12 residues. CDR3 protein: CASSFGGGEQYF. CDR3 nucleotide sequence: TGTGCCAGCAGCTTCGGGGGGGGCGAGCAGTACTTC.

This chain joins TRBV19 and TRBJ2-7; 7 nucleotides align to TRBD2. Germline values: CDR1 LNHDA, CDR2 SQIVND (reference sequence). V trimming: 5 bases; J trimming: 5 bases; junction bases outside the gene matches: 15. The CDR3 totals 16 residues. The CDR3 is CASSPSGGRTSHEQYF. The CDR3 region has the DNA TGTGCCAGTAGTCCCTCGGGGGGTCGGACGTCCCACGAGCAGTACTTC. Filled out from reference TRBV19 and TRBJ2-7, the complete variable domain reads DGGITQSPKYLFRKEGQNVTLSCEQNLNHDAMYWYRQDPGQGLRLIYYSQIVNDFQKGDIAEGYSVSREKKESFPLTVTSAQKNPTAFYLCASSPSGGRTSHEQYFGPGTRLTVT.

The chain uses TRBV4-1 and TRBJ1-1; unclear D gene. The ends were cut back, 0 bases at V and 6 bases at J, with 14 bases in the middle. Germline lookup yields CDR1 MGHRA and CDR2 YSYEKL. There are 15 residues in the CDR3. The CDR3 DNA sequence: TGCGCCAGCAGCCAAGATACACCCAGGAGGGCTGAAGCTTTCTTT. It codes for CASSQDTPRRAEAFF.

This chain uses TRBV19 with TRBJ2-2, with D unclear. The CDR3 sequence is 14 residues long. V was pared by 4 bases and J by 0 bases, with 6 bases between. Germline loops: CDR1 LNHDA, CDR2 SQIVND (reference sequence). CDR3 loop: CASSKDSNTGELFF. DNA of the CDR3: TGTGCCAGTAGTAAAGACTCGAACACCGGGGAGCTGTTTTTT.

This clone was seen only once. The CDR3 protein is CSAASSSEQYF. CDR3 nucleotides: TGCAGCGCGGCTAGTTCAAGCGAGCAGTACTTC. This chain links TRBV29-1 with TRBJ2-7, with D unclear. Germline CDR1 is SQVTM and CDR2 is ANQGSEA. This CDR3 region has 11 residues. V gave up 7 bases and J gave up 6 bases, with 13 bases separating them.

This chain joins TRBV7-9 and TRBJ2-7; 13 bases are shared with TRBD2. With V trimmed by 5 bases and J by 7 bases, 14 bases remained unmatched. This CDR3 spans 17 amino acids. Germline CDR1 and CDR2: SEHNR and FQNEAQ (reference sequence). For the CDR3, the DNA is TGTGCCAGCAGCCCGTCCACTAGCGGGAGGGACGGGGGGGAGCAGTACTTC. It yields the protein CASSPSTSGRDGGEQYF.

This rearrangement joins TRBV6-1 to TRBJ2-7; possibly TRBD1 for D (6 bases). Trimming took 4 bases from V and 2 from J, leaving 9 bases between them. The length of the CDR3 is 13 residues. Germline CDR1 reads MNHNS; CDR2 reads SASEGT. The CDR3 loop reads CASSGQATYEQYF. The CDR3 DNA is TGTGCCAGCAGTGGACAGGCCACCTACGAGCAGTACTTC.

This chain connects TRBV5-8 to TRBJ1-1; the D gene is possibly TRBD1 (5 bases). Trimming took off 0 bases at V and 1 base at J, with 7 bases between the two ends. Germline V gives CDR1 SGHTS, CDR2 YDEGEE. The CDR3 spans 14 residues. In nucleotides, the CDR3 is TGTGCCAGCAGCTTGGTCGGGGGGAACACTGAAGCTTTCTTT. Encoded protein: CASSLVGGNTEAFF.

This clone has only one observation. The rearrangement joins TRBV28 to TRBJ1-5, with TRBD1 as a possible D gene (5 bases). Germline V lookup: CDR1 MDHEN, CDR2 SYDVKM. This CDR3 has 15 amino acids. Trimming cost V 3 bases and J 0 bases, with 9 bases left between them. CDR3 sequence: CASSFRDYSNQPQHF. CDR3 DNA sequence: TGTGCCAGCAGTTTTAGGGACTATAGCAATCAGCCCCAGCATTTT.

The J gene is TRBJ1-2, the V gene TRBV7-2, with 7 positions matching TRBD1. This CDR3 is 16 amino acids long. CDR1 is SGHTA and CDR2 is FQGNSA in the germline V gene. Germline trimming cut 4 bases from V and 4 bases from J; bases unmatched to any gene: 12. The CDR3: CASSSEPGQLSYGYTF. CDR3 bases: TGTGCCAGCAGCTCTGAGCCGGGACAGCTAAGCTATGGCTACACCTTC.

The chain recombines TRBV6-5 with TRBJ2-4; possibly TRBD2 for D (5 bases). The CDR3 spans 14 residues. V was cut by 5 bases and J by 8 bases, with 16 bases left in between. Germline CDR1 MNHEY, CDR2 SVGAGI. The CDR3 DNA is TGTGCCAGCAGTCGCCTGTGGGGAGAACACATTCAGTACTTC. This sequence encodes CASSRLWGEHIQYF.

The chain carries TRBV19 and TRBJ1-1; the D gene is possibly TRBD1 (5 bases). This CDR3 contains 13 residues. Germline-derived CDR1 and CDR2 are LNHDA and SQIVND (reference sequence). V was cut by 3 bases and J by 4 bases, with 9 bases left in between. The DNA of the CDR3 is TGTGCCAGTAGTATTCAGGGTTTCACTGAAGCTTTCTTT. Translated, it gives CASSIQGFTEAFF. Looking up the rest from reference TRBV19 and TRBJ1-1 gives the full variable domain: DGGITQSPKYLFRKEGQNVTLSCEQNLNHDAMYWYRQDPGQGLRLIYYSQIVNDFQKGDIAEGYSVSREKKESFPLTVTSAQKNPTAFYLCASSIQGFTEAFFGQGTRLTVV.

The chain links TRBV7-9 to TRBJ1-5; TRBD1 is a possible D gene (5 bases). This CDR3 is 14 amino acids long. The germline V gene encodes CDR1 SEHNR and CDR2 FQNEAQ (reference sequence). V lost 4 bases to trimming and J lost 5 bases, with 12 bases between them. The CDR3 spells CASSSAAGDQPQHF. As DNA, the CDR3 is TGTGCCAGCAGCTCGGCGGCGGGGGATCAGCCCCAGCATTTT.

This chain links TRBV7-9 with TRBJ1-1; tentative D call: TRBD1 (6 bases). Germline V gene lookup returns CDR1 SEHNR and CDR2 FQNEAQ (reference sequence). This CDR3 contains 15 residues. The germline V and J ends were trimmed by 0 bases and 0 bases, with 8 bases remaining between them. This CDR3 is CASSLARQVNTEAFF. The DNA of the CDR3 is TGTGCCAGCAGCTTAGCCCGACAGGTGAACACTGAAGCTTTCTTT.

This clone appeared once. The chain has TRBV11-2 and TRBJ2-7, with 8 bases fitting TRBD1. The germline CDR1 and CDR2 sequences are SGHAT and FQNNGV. The V and J ends lost 6 bases and 2 bases, in that order; junction bases with no gene match: 3. This CDR3 is built from 13 residues. CDR3 nucleotides: TGTGCCAGCAGTTGGGACAGGACCTACGAGCAGTACTTC. It codes for CASSWDRTYEQYF.

The chain carries TRBV2 and TRBJ2-7, with D perhaps TRBD1 (5 bases). The CDR3 totals 15 residues. Germline V CDR1 and CDR2: SNHLY, FYNNEI. V lost 5 bases, J lost 3 bases, and 17 bases lay in between. The CDR3 nucleotides are TGTGCCAGCAGTCACCCATGGACATATAACTACGAGCAGTACTTC. This encodes CASSHPWTYNYEQYF.

The J gene is TRBJ2-2, the V gene TRBV4-1, with D possibly matching TRBD2 (5 bases). Deletions cut 4 bases from V and 5 bases from J, with 14 bases between. The CDR3 length is 15 residues. Germline V gene data show CDR1 as MGHRA and CDR2 as YSYEKL. CDR3 residues: CASSLNAGETGELFF. The DNA of the CDR3 is TGCGCCAGCAGCCTCAACGCCGGGGAGACCGGGGAGCTGTTTTTT.